The text below deals with one T cell receptor beta chain. The antigen is not known. This specimen belongs to a study of cytomegalovirus exposure and HLA in healthy donors. Study as a whole: A later analysis reported the approximately 120 validation repertoires used the same platform as the roughly 700 first-cohort repertoires. Overall study findings and caveats: A subsequent analysis found that TCR clusters from the first cohort also tended to co-occur in the 90 to 150 validation repertoires, with approximately 94% of cluster scores above 0.

A roughly 120-subject validation cohort, separate from the approximately 670-subject first cohort, supplied the donors. Clones were read by immunoSEQ multiplex PCR, and TCRdb kept only the in-frame ones, dropping some. The sample includes about 400,000 clones, more than 80% of them seen just once. Germline loops: CDR1 SGDLS, CDR2 YYNGEE. The V segment lost 2 bases and the J segment 8 bases; nucleotides outside the gene matches: 4. There are 13 residues in the CDR3. This sequence originates from a woman aged 18-29 years in good health and CMV-seronegative. The source material was PBMCs. The chain employs TRBV9 and TRBJ2-1; 7 bases agree with TRBD1. CDR3 sequence: CASSVQGGDEQFF. CDR3 DNA: TGTGCCAGCAGCGTGCAAGGGGGCGATGAGCAGTTCTTC. Supplemented by reference TRBV9 and TRBJ2-1, the full variable domain reads DSGVTQTPKHLITATGQRVTLRCSPRSGDLSVYWYQQSLDQGLQFLIQYYNGEERAKGNILERFSAQQFPDLHSELNLSSLELGDSALYFCASSVQGGDEQFFGPGTRLTVL.